The clone carrying this T cell receptor beta chain has more than one count but fewer than ten. No antigen is known for it. The sample of blood was obtained at first hyperthyroidism diagnosis (before any ophthalmopathy symptoms). Researchers amplified the TCR beta CDR3 regions from RNA transcripts. HTBI primers were used for first-round RT-PCR of the TCR CDR3. In TCRdb, the multiplex PCR reads were re-called with MiXCR into one record per CDR3 protein. The profile covers around 350,000 distinct CDR3 sequences, with roughly 15% appearing a single time and approximately 30% taken by the ten largest. The source of the sample is a study of T cells in Graves' hyperthyroidism and ophthalmopathy. The CDR3 is made up of 16 amino acids. The V end lost 5 bases, the J end lost 4 bases, and 17 bases lay between the germline ends. Per the germline V gene, CDR1 is LGHNA and CDR2 is YNFKEQ. Notes on the study in general: Separation of ophthalmopathy from stable hyperthyroidism was achieved by a 13 V-J model.

The sequencing input was blood. The chain combines TRBV4-2 with TRBJ2-2; unclear D gene. This TCR was sampled from a woman aged 25 to 39 with Graves' hyperthyroidism that later progressed to Graves' ophthalmopathy. CDR3 loop: CASSSRSSLITGELFF. In DNA form, the CDR3 reads TGTGCCAGCAGCTCCCGTAGTTCATTGATCACCGGGGAGCTGTTTTTT.